Sequencing of this T cell receptor beta chain was carried out in a study of beta chain features in type 1 diabetes. Study-wide points: In all four CD4+ subsets, TCRB CDR3 length was significantly, moderately reduced in type 1 diabetes.

The isolated RNA, all of it, was reverse transcribed, so expressed TCRB transcripts were what got sequenced. The data were produced by immunoSEQ multiplex PCR, yet TCRdb's version contains in-frame clones alone and is incomplete. The data show some 240,000 clones, approximately 16% seen once. With V trimmed by 4 bases and J by 1 base, 0 bases remained unmatched. Germline V gives CDR1 SQVTM, CDR2 ANQGSEA. The CDR3 has 13 residues. This clone was counted a few times. Its antigen is not known. The chain is built from TRBV29-1 and TRBJ1-1, with TRBD1 matching over 10 bases. The clonotype was recovered from a man aged 30 to 39 with type 1 diabetes. The sequencing sample was made of naive CD4+ T cells from blood. CDR3 region: CSVGQGANTEAFF. In nucleotides, the CDR3 is TGCAGCGTTGGACAGGGGGCGAACACTGAAGCTTTCTTT.